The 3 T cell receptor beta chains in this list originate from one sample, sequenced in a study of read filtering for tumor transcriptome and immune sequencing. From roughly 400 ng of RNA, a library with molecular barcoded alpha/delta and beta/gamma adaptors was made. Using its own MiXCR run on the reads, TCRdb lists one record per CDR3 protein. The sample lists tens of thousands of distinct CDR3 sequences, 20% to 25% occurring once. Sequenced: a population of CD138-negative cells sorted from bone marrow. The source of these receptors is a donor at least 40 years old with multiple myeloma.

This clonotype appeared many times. This CDR3 is CASSFADRDGGSETQYF. The CDR3 DNA is TGTGCCAGCAGCTTTGCCGACCGGGACGGAGGTTCTGAGACCCAGTACTTC. The V gene is TRBV5-4, the J gene TRBJ2-5; D assignment may be TRBD1 or TRBD2 (5 bases each). The germline gives CDR1 SGHNT, CDR2 YYREEE (reference sequence). Trimming removed 2 bases at V and 5 bases at J, with 22 bases between. This CDR3 has 17 residues.

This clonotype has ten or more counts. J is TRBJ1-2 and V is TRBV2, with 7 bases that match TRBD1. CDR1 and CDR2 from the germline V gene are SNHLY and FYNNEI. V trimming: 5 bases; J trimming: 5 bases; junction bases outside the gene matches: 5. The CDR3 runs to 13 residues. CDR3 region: CASSQTGIYGYTF. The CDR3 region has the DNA TGTGCCAGCAGTCAGACAGGGATTTATGGCTACACCTTC.

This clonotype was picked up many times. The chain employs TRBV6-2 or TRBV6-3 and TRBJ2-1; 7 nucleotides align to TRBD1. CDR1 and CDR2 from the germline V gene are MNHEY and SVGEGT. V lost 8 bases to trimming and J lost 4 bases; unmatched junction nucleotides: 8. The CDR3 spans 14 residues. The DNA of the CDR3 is TGTGCCAGCCGAAACCAGGGGGAATACAATGAGCAGTTCTTC. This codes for CASRNQGEYNEQFF.